This TCR beta chain was sequenced in a study of CD8 T cells in Susac syndrome. CD8+ and CD4+ T cells from blood underwent TCR beta sequencing, which was carried out in a high-throughput format. Random hexamers were used to reverse transcribe 0.5 to 1 ug of RNA. One entry per CDR3 protein, called by TCRdb with MiXCR from the immunoSEQ multiplex PCR reads. In the table there are some 140,000 distinct CDR3 sequences, roughly 80% of which are singletons. Germline V CDR1 and CDR2: DFQATT, SNEGSKA (reference sequence). After removal of 2 bases from V and 3 bases from J, the junction contained 10 bases not matched to a gene. The CDR3 covers 16 residues.

Material: CD8+ T cells from PBMCs. This TCR came from a human donor with multiple sclerosis. The V and J genes are TRBV20-1 and TRBJ2-5; TRBD1 aligns across 9 bases. CDR3 amino acids: CSARSYRGRREETQYF. CDR3 in DNA: TGCAGTGCTAGATCGTACAGGGGGCGCAGGGAAGAGACCCAGTACTTC.